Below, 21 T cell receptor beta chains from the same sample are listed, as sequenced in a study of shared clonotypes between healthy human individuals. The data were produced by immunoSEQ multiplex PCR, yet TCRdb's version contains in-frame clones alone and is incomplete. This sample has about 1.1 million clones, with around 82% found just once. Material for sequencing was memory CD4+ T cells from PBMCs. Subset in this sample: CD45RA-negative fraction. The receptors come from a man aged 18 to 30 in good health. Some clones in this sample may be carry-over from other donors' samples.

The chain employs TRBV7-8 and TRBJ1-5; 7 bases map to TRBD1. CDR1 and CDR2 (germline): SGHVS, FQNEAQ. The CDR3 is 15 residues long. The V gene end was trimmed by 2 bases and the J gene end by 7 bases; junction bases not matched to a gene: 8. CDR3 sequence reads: CASSLSTGLRQPQHF. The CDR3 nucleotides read TGTGCCAGCAGCTTATCGACAGGGCTGCGGCAGCCCCAGCATTTT.

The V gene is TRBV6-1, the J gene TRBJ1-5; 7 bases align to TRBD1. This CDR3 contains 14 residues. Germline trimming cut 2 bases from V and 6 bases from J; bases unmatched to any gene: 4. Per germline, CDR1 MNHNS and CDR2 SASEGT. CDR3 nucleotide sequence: TGTGCCAGCAGTGAATCAGGGGGAGCTCAGCCCCAGCATTTT. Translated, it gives CASSESGGAQPQHF.

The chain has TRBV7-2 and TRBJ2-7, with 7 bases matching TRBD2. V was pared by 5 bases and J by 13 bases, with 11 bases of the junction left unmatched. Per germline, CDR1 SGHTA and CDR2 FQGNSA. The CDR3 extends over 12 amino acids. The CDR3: CASSRSRAGVYF. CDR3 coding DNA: TGTGCCAGCAGCCGTTCACGGGCGGGAGTTTACTTC.

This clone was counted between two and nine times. The chain's CDR3 is CASSQEFRITHEQYF. The CDR3 nucleotides are TGTGCCAGCAGCCAAGAGTTCAGGATAACGCACGAGCAGTACTTC. The rearrangement joins TRBV4-2 to TRBJ2-5; D remains unclear. The assigned J gene may be wrong: the sequence end matches TRBJ2-7 better. This CDR3 has 15 residues. The germline gives CDR1 LGHNA, CDR2 YNFKEQ.

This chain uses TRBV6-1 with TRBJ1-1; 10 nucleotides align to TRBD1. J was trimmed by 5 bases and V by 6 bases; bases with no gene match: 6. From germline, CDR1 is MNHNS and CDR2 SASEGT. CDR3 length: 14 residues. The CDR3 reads CASSRDRGETEAFF. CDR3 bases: TGTGCCAGCAGCCGGGACAGGGGCGAAACTGAAGCTTTCTTT.

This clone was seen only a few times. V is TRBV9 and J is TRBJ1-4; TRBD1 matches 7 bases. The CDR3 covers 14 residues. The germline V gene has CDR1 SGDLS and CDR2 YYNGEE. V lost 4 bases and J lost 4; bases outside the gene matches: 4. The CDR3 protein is CASSRDSYNEKLFF. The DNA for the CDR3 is TGTGCCAGCAGCCGGGACAGCTATAATGAAAAACTGTTTTTT.

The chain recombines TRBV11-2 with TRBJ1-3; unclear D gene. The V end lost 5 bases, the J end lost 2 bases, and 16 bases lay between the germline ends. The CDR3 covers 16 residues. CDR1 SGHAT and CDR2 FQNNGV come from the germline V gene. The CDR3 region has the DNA TGTGCCAGCAGCCGGCGCGGGGAAGGAACTGGAAACACCATATATTTT. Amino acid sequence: CASSRRGEGTGNTIYF. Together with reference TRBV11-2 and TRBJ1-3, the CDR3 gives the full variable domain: EAGVAQSPRYKIIEKRQSVAFWCNPISGHATLYWYQQILGQGPKLLIQFQNNGVVDDSQLPKDRFSAERLKGVDSTLKIQPAKLEDSAVYLCASSRRGEGTGNTIYFGEGSWLTVV.

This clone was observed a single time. CDR3 in DNA: TGTGCCAGTAGTCGTCTAGCGGGACCCTACGAGCAGTACTTC. Amino acids: CASSRLAGPYEQYF. The gene calls are TRBV19 and TRBJ2-7, with 9 bases lining up with TRBD2. Germline V gene sequence: CDR1 LNHDA, CDR2 SQIVND (reference sequence). Trimming took 5 bases from V and 2 from J; bases not matched to a gene: 4. There are 14 residues in the CDR3. Full variable domain (remainder filled in from reference TRBV19 and TRBJ2-7): DGGITQSPKYLFRKEGQNVTLSCEQNLNHDAMYWYRQDPGQGLRLIYYSQIVNDFQKGDIAEGYSVSREKKESFPLTVTSAQKNPTAFYLCASSRLAGPYEQYFGPGTRLTVT.

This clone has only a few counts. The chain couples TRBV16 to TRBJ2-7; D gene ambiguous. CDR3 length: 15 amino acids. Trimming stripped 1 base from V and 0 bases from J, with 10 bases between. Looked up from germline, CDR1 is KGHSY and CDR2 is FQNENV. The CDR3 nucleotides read TGTGCCAGCAGCCAATTGTCGACCAGCTCCTACGAGCAGTACTTC. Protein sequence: CASSQLSTSSYEQYF.

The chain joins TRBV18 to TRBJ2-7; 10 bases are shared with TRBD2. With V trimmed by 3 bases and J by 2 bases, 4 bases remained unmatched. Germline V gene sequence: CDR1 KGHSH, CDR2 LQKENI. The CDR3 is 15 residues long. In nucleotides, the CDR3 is TGTGCCAGCTCACCCGCTAGCGGGAGCACCTACGAGCAGTACTTC. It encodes CASSPASGSTYEQYF.

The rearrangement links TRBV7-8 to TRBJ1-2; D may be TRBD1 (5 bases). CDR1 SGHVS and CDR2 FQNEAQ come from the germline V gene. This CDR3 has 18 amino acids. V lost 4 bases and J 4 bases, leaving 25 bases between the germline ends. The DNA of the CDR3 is TGTGCCAGCAGCTCCCTAACGGCCCCACGGCAGGGAGGCTATGGCTACACCTTC. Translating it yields CASSSLTAPRQGGYGYTF.

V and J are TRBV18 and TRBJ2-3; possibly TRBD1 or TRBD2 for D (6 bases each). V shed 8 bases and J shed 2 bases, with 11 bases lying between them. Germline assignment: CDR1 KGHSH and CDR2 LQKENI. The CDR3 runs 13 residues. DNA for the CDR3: TGTGCCAGCACCGGGGGCCTCACAGATACGCAGTATTTT. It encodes CASTGGLTDTQYF.

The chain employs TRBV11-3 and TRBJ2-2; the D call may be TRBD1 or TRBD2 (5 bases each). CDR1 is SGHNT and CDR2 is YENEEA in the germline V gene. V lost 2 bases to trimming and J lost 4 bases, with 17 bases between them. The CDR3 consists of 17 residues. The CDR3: CASSLYGRGRSTGELFF. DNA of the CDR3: TGTGCCAGCAGCTTATACGGTCGGGGCAGAAGCACCGGGGAGCTGTTTTTT.

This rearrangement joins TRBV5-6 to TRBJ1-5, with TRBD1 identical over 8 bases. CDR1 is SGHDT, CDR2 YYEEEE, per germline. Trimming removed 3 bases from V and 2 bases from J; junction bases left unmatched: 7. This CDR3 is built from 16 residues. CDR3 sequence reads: CASSYFRGQGNQPQHF. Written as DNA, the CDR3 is TGTGCCAGCAGCTATTTCAGGGGGCAGGGCAATCAGCCCCAGCATTTT.

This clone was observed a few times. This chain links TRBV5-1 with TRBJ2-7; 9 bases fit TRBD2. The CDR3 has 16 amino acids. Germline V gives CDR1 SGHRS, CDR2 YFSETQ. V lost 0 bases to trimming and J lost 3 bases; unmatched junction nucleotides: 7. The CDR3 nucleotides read TGCGCCAGCAGCTTGGTCTCGGCGGGAGGGAACTACGAGCAGTACTTC. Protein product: CASSLVSAGGNYEQYF.

CDR3 nucleotides: TGTGCCAGCAGCCCGAGAGGCCTTTCCGGATGGGGGGGCACTGAAGCTTTCTTT. Protein: CASSPRGLSGWGGTEAFF. The gene calls are TRBV9 and TRBJ1-1, with D maybe TRBD1 (5 bases). Per the germline V gene, CDR1 is SGDLS and CDR2 is YYNGEE. The CDR3 runs to 18 residues. V shed 4 bases and J shed 4 bases, with 26 bases lying between them.

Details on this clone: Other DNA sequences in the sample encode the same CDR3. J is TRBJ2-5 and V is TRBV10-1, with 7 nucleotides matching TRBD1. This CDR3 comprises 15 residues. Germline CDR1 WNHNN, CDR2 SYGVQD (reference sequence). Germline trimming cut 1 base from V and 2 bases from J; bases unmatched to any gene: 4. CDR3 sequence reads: CASSEFGTEQETQYF. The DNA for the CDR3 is TGCGCCAGCAGTGAGTTCGGGACAGAGCAAGAGACCCAGTACTTC.

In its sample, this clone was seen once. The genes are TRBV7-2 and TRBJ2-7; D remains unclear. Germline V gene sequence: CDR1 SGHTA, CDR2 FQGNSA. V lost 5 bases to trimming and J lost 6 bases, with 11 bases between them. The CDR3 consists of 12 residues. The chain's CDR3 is CASSRQRSEQYF. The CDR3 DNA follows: TGTGCCAGCAGCCGGCAGAGGAGCGAGCAGTACTTC.

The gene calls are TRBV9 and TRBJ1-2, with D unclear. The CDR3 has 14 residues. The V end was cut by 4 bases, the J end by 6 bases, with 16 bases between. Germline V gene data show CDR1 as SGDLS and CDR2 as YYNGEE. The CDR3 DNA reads TGTGCCAGCAGCCCCCCCCCGGGCTCCCATGGCTACACCTTC. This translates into CASSPPPGSHGYTF.

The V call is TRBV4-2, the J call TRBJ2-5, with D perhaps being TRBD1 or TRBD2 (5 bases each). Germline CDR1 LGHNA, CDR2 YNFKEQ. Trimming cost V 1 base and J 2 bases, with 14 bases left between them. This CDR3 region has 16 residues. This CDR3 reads CASSQVGETAQETQYF. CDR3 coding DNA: TGTGCCAGCAGCCAAGTGGGGGAGACAGCACAAGAGACCCAGTACTTC.

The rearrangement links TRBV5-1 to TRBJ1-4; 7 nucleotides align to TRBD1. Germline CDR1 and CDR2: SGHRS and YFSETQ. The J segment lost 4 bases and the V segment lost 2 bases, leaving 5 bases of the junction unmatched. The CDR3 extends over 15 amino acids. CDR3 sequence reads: CASSLLDRVNEKLFF. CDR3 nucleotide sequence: TGCGCCAGCAGCTTACTCGACAGGGTTAATGAAAAACTGTTTTTT.